This TCR beta chain originates from a study of post-analysis software for immune sequencing data. Broader study findings: When the samples were clustered directly with F measure, those that had been prepared in the same batch showed strong co-clustering. Significantly lower normalized Chao1 diversity was seen in multiple sclerosis patients than in controls. There were roughly 5 TRBV segments more frequent in patients than controls, and TRBV5-6, TRBV5-1 and TRBV20-1 were among them.

Remarks on this clonotype: The antigen remains unidentified. Compared with germline, one end of the junction differs, possibly owing to a read error.

TCR beta libraries were prepared from cDNA with unique molecular identifiers. The source material, about 0.9 to 11 million T cells, gave rise to 400,000 to 600,000 cDNA molecules. TCRdb recomputed calls from the PCR reads with MiXCR, one row per CDR3 protein. Of 150,000 to 200,000 distinct CDR3 sequences in the sample, roughly 30% were seen once. This CDR3 is built from 16 residues. CDR1 and CDR2 from the germline V gene are SQVTM and ANQGSEA. The sample comprised blood. The clonotype comes from a girl between 10 and 17 years old with multiple sclerosis. The rearrangement uses TRBV29-1 and TRBJ2-5, with D possibly TRBD1 on 6 matching bases. For the CDR3, the DNA is TGCAGCGTCTTCGACAGGTCCTTCGGGTACCAAGAGGCCCAGTACTTC. Its protein product is CSVFDRSFGYQEAQYF.